This entry describes one T cell receptor (beta chain). The V gene's germline CDR1 is MNHEY and CDR2 SVGAGI. The CDR3 runs 14 residues. The germline V and J ends were trimmed by 8 bases and 0 bases, with 8 bases remaining between them. The sample belongs to a study of long-term antiretroviral therapy in people with HIV. immunoSEQ v3.0 was run at survey level. Some clones are missing from TCRdb's copy, which holds only in-frame ones; the method was immunoSEQ multiplex PCR. The sample gives some 35,000 clones, roughly 74% of which show up once; roughly 3.5% is in the top ten. Here the sequenced sample was unsorted PBMCs, taken 3 years after starting antiretroviral therapy. This chain connects TRBV6-5 to TRBJ2-6; possibly TRBD2 for D (6 bases). This clonotype was obtained from a man aged 45-65 years with HIV. The CDR3 loop is CASGGFSGANVLTF. The CDR3 DNA sequence: TGTGCCAGCGGGGGGTTCTCTGGGGCCAACGTCCTGACTTTC.